The rows below give T cell receptor beta chains drawn from one sample of a study of blood T cell repertoires in COVID-19. Repertoires were generated with immunoSEQ multiplex PCR, while TCRdb's copy carries only in-frame clones and drops some. Among about 90,000 clones listed, under 90% were seen once. Sequenced input: peripheral blood. The source of these receptors is a woman between 65 and 79 years old with acute or convalescent COVID-19. Each CDR3 is given with its conserved first and last residue. The D gene is left open where the match is weak. Clone size is given for some rows only: seen once, a few or many times, or a class if the clone is expanded.

size,J,V,D,DNA,CDR3
-,TRBJ1-6,TRBV27,-,TGTGCCAGCAGTCTCGGACAGTCCTATAATTCACCCCTCCACTTT,CASSLGQSYNSPLHF
-,TRBJ1-2,TRBV29-1,-,TGCAGCGCTCTCCCGGGTGGCCACTATGGCTACACCTTC,CSALPGGHYGYTF
-,TRBJ1-2,TRBV10-3,-,TGTGCCATCAGTGAGTTTGGCGACGGAGCTAACTATGGCTACACCTTC,CAISEFGDGANYGYTF
-,TRBJ1-5,TRBV28,-,TGTGCCAGCAGTTTATGGTCCAGGGATAATCAGCCCCAGCATTTT,CASSLWSRDNQPQHF
-,TRBJ2-2,TRBV18,-,TGTGCCAGCTCACCTCGGTCCGCGAACACCGGGGAGCTGTTTTTT,CASSPRSANTGELFF
-,TRBJ2-5,TRBV18,-,TGTGCCAGCTCACCCACAGGGATCGGAGAGACCCAGTACTTC,CASSPTGIGETQYF
-,TRBJ2-6,TRBV3-1/TRBV3-2,-,TGTGCCAGCAGCCAAGTTCCCACACAGTCAGGGGGGTATGGGGCCAACGTCCTGACTTTC,CASSQVPTQSGGYGANVLTF
-,TRBJ2-7,TRBV3-1/TRBV3-2,-,TGTGCCAGCAGCCAGGGTGCACTAGCAACCTACGAGCAGTACTTC,CASSQGALATYEQYF
-,TRBJ1-6,TRBV28,-,TGTGCCAGCAGACCCGTAGGGGTATCCTATAATTCACCCCTCCACTTT,CASRPVGVSYNSPLHF
-,TRBJ1-1,TRBV29-1,TRBD1,TGCAGCGTCCGGGACAGGGCCTCTGAAGCTTTCTTT,CSVRDRASEAFF
few,TRBJ1-2,TRBV28,-,TGTGCCAGCAGTTTAGTACAGCGGGACCCCTATGGCTACACCTTC,CASSLVQRDPYGYTF
-,TRBJ1-2,TRBV28,TRBD1,TGTGCCAGCAAATCTTTTGGACAGGGGGCTTTTGGCTACACCTTC,CASKSFGQGAFGYTF
-,TRBJ2-7,TRBV10-1,-,TGCGCCAGCAGTGAGTCAGGGGACTCCTCCGAGCAGTACTTC,CASSESGDSSEQYF
-,TRBJ1-6,TRBV24-1,-,TGTGCCACCAGTGATTCTCGGGGAGGGAGGTTGATTTCACCCCTCCACTTT,CATSDSRGGRLISPLHF
-,TRBJ1-5,TRBV6-5,-,TGTGCCAGCAGCATTCGGGAGGGTGTTAATCAGCCCCAGCATTTT,CASSIREGVNQPQHF
-,TRBJ2-1,TRBV11-3,TRBD2,TGTGCCAGCAGCCCTAGGACTAGCGGGAGGGAGTACAATGAGCAGTTCTTC,CASSPRTSGREYNEQFF
-,TRBJ1-3,TRBV6-5,TRBD1,TGTGCCAGCCGCAGGACAGGTGGAAACACCATATATTTT,CASRRTGGNTIYF
-,TRBJ1-5,TRBV28,TRBD1,TGTGCCAGCAGAACCAACCGGGACAGGGGGCATAGCAATCAGCCCCAGCATTTT,CASRTNRDRGHSNQPQHF
-,TRBJ1-6,TRBV18,TRBD1,TGTGCCAGCTCCGAATTCCCGGGACAGGGCCATTCACCCCTCCACTTT,CASSEFPGQGHSPLHF
-,TRBJ2-1,TRBV7-7,-,TGTGCTAGCAGCTTAGTGGCGGGGACCTCAAATGAGCAGTTCTTC,CASSLVAGTSNEQFF
-,TRBJ1-5,TRBV19,TRBD1,TGTGCCAGTAGTCCGGGGGACAGGGGGCGGCAGCCCCAGCATTTT,CASSPGDRGRQPQHF
-,TRBJ2-2,TRBV18,TRBD1,TGTGCCAGCTCTGGTCCGGGGACAGGGAACACCGGGGAGCTGTTTTTT,CASSGPGTGNTGELFF
-,TRBJ2-7,TRBV7-8,TRBD1,TGTGCCAGCAGCTTAGGAGGGACAGGAGCCTACGAGCAGTACTTC,CASSLGGTGAYEQYF
-,TRBJ1-2,TRBV28,-,TGTGCCAGCAGCTCAACGGTTGTGGGGGCTAGCTATGGCTACACCTTC,CASSSTVVGASYGYTF
-,TRBJ2-5,TRBV18,TRBD2,TGTGCCAGCTCACCGGCTAGCGGGGGTGGAGAGACCCAGTACTTC,CASSPASGGGETQYF
-,TRBJ1-6,TRBV5-1,TRBD1,TGCGCCAGCAGCTTGTCGCTGGGACAGAGTAATTCACCCCTCCACTTT,CASSLSLGQSNSPLHF
-,TRBJ2-7,TRBV7-7,-,TGTGCTAGCAGCTTAGAGCTAGTGACTCGCGAGCAGTACTTC,CASSLELVTREQYF
-,TRBJ1-1,TRBV6-5,-,TGTGCCAGCAAGAGGTCGGAATCTGAAGCTTTCTTT,CASKRSESEAFF
-,TRBJ2-2,TRBV2,-,TGTGCCAGCAGTGCGGTCCTGATCTCCGGGGAGCTGTTTTTT,CASSAVLISGELFF
-,TRBJ1-1,TRBV5-5,TRBD1,TGTGCCAGCGGCCGGGCACCTAAGGGGGCGAACACTGAAGCTTTCTTT,CASGRAPKGANTEAFF
-,TRBJ2-2,TRBV11-2,TRBD2,TGTGCCAGCAGCTCTAAGGGACTAGCGGGGGGAGAAGCCGGGGAGCTGTTTTTT,CASSSKGLAGGEAGELFF
once,TRBJ1-2,TRBV19,-,TGTGCCAGTAGTAACTTGCGACAGGCTGGTGGCTACACCTTC,CASSNLRQAGGYTF
-,TRBJ2-1,TRBV4-1,TRBD2,TGCGCCAGCAGCCAAGATCCGGCTAGCGGTCGTTACAATGAGCAGTTCTTC,CASSQDPASGRYNEQFF
-,TRBJ2-1,TRBV5-6,-,TGTGCCAGCAGCCCGGGACTGGCCAATGAGCAGTTCTTC,CASSPGLANEQFF
-,TRBJ1-3,TRBV3-1/TRBV3-2,-,TGTGCCACCACCACGGGTGGAATCTCTGGAAACACCATATATTTT,CATTTGGISGNTIYF
-,TRBJ2-7,TRBV29-1,TRBD2,TGCAGCGTTGATGTTGTTAGCGGGAACGAGCAGTACTTC,CSVDVVSGNEQYF
-,TRBJ1-6,TRBV7-6,-,TGTGCCAGCAGCTTAGCTGCGGCCCATTCACCCCTCCACTTT,CASSLAAAHSPLHF
-,TRBJ2-7,TRBV7-9,TRBD1,TGTGCCAGCAGCCTCGCGGTGGGACAGGGCTCCTACGAGCAGTACTTC,CASSLAVGQGSYEQYF
-,TRBJ2-2,TRBV15,-,TGTGCCACCAGAGGGGGTGGGGCAGGCGCGAACACCGGGGAGCTGTTTTTT,CATRGGGAGANTGELFF
-,TRBJ1-5,TRBV5-6,TRBD1,TGTGCCAGCAGCTTCCAGGGGGCGATGGGCAATCAGCCCCAGCATTTT,CASSFQGAMGNQPQHF
once,TRBJ1-3,TRBV7-8,TRBD1,TGTGCCAGCAGCTTCCCGGGACAGGCGGAAAACACCATATATTTT,CASSFPGQAENTIYF
-,TRBJ2-3,TRBV28,-,TGTGCCAGCAGTAGAGCGGTAGATACGCAGTATTTT,CASSRAVDTQYF
-,TRBJ2-2,TRBV28,TRBD2,TGTGCCAGCAGCCAAAGCGGGGCTAACACCGGGGAGCTGTTTTTT,CASSQSGANTGELFF
once,TRBJ1-1,TRBV19,TRBD1,TGTGCCAGTAGTACGACAGGGGGGGGCACTGAAGCTTTCTTT,CASSTTGGGTEAFF
-,TRBJ1-3,TRBV6-5,-,TGTGCCAGCAACCTACAGACCCTCTCTGGAAACACCATATATTTT,CASNLQTLSGNTIYF
once,TRBJ1-5,TRBV19,-,TGTGCCAGTAGTATTAGTCAGGTCTTTAGCAATCAGCCCCAGCATTTT,CASSISQVFSNQPQHF
-,TRBJ1-6,TRBV4-2,TRBD1,TGTGCCAGCAGCCAAGAGGTAACAGGGGGGTTATCACCCCTCCACTTT,CASSQEVTGGLSPLHF
-,TRBJ2-2,TRBV6-6,-,TGTGCCAGCAGCAGGACACTGAACACCGGGGAGCTGTTTTTT,CASSRTLNTGELFF